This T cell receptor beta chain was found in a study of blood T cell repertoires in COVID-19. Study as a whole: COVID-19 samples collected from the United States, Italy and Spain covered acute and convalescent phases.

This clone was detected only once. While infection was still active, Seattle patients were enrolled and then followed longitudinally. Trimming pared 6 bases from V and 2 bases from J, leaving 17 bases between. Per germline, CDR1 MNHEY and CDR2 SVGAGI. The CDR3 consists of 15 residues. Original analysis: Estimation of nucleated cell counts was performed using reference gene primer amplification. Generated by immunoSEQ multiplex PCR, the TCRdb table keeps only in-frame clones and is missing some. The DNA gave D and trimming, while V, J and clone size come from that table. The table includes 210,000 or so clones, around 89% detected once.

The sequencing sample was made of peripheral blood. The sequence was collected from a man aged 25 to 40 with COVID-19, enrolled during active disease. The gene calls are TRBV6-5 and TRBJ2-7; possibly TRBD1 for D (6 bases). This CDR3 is CASRNLRDTTYEQYF. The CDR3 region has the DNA TGTGCCAGCAGGAACCTCCGGGACACCACCTACGAGCAGTACTTC.